This T cell receptor (beta chain) was identified in a study of cytomegalovirus exposure and HLA in healthy donors. Study overall: Earlier results showed 120 million or so unique TCR beta sequences derived from roughly 180 million T cells.

Turning to this clone: Its matching antigen is unknown.

Broader study findings: Researchers had no immune exposure information except CMV serostatus available. The study listed 150 to 200 cytomegalovirus-associated TCR beta chains.

Researchers ran the PCR with 60 Vbeta and 13 Jbeta primers. Sequenced by immunoSEQ multiplex PCR; TCRdb stores in-frame clones only, minus some. In the table there are 150,000 or so clones, around three quarters of which are singletons. This receptor was obtained from a male donor in good health and CMV-seronegative. The sequenced sample was PBMCs.

This CDR3 is CASSLERGRNSPLHF. The DNA for the CDR3 is TGTGCCAGCAGCTTGGAAAGGGGGCGTAATTCACCCCTCCACTTT. The chain carries TRBV5-6 and TRBJ1-6; 7 bases line up with TRBD1. Losses at the gene ends were 0 bases for V and 6 bases for J; bases not matched to a gene: 3. This CDR3 region has 15 residues. CDR1 is SGHDT, CDR2 YYEEEE, per germline. The whole variable domain, remainder taken from reference TRBV5-6 and TRBJ1-6, is DAGVTQSPTHLIKTRGQQVTLRCSPKSGHDTVSWYQQALGQGPQFIFQYYEEEERQRGNFPDRFSGHQFPNYSSELNVNALLLGDSALYLCASSLERGRNSPLHFGNGTRLTVT.